The 32 T cell receptor beta chains presented below share a single source sample, sequenced in a study of identifying expanded T cells in peripheral blood. Assay used: immunoSEQ multiplex PCR; TCRdb lists only in-frame clones, some missing. Here the sample spans 90,000 to 120,000 clones, roughly 90% being singletons. The material sequenced was blood. These receptor sequences come from a person aged 18 to 69 in good health.

V and J are TRBV4-2 and TRBJ1-3, with no clear D. Per the germline V gene, CDR1 is LGHNA and CDR2 is YNFKEQ. Trimming took 0 bases from V and 3 from J, leaving 18 bases between them. CDR3 length: 18 residues. CDR3 DNA: TGTGCCAGCAGCCAAGAGTACGTAAGGGCAGGTAGTGGAAACACCATATATTTT. Translating it yields CASSQEYVRAGSGNTIYF.

The chain employs TRBV5-1 and TRBJ2-3; 7 bases are a match to TRBD2. The CDR3 is 16 amino acids. Germline V gene sequence: CDR1 SGHRS, CDR2 YFSETQ. Losses at the gene ends were 4 bases for V and 4 bases for J; bases not matched to a gene: 12. In nucleotides, the CDR3 is TGCGCCAGCAGCCCGATGGAGCGGGGTAGGGCAGATACGCAGTATTTT. It is translated as CASSPMERGRADTQYF.

This clone was counted only a few times. V is TRBV29-1 and J is TRBJ1-1, with 8 bases lining up with TRBD1. This CDR3 region has 12 residues. V lost 7 bases and J lost 0; bases outside the gene matches: 1. The V gene's germline CDR1 is SQVTM and CDR2 ANQGSEA. Written as DNA, the CDR3 is TGCAGCGGACAGGGGATGAACACTGAAGCTTTCTTT. Its translation: CSGQGMNTEAFF.

The chain joins TRBV2 to TRBJ2-3; tentative D call: TRBD2 (5 bases). Germline V gene data show CDR1 as SNHLY and CDR2 as FYNNEI. Trimming shortened V by 5 bases and J by 2 bases, and 17 bases separated the two germline ends. The CDR3 consists of 16 residues. The chain's CDR3 is CASSQRVGGSTDTQYF. CDR3 DNA: TGTGCCAGCAGTCAAAGGGTTGGCGGGTCCACAGATACGCAGTATTTT.

This clone was detected only once. V gene TRBV4-2 combines with J gene TRBJ1-5; D ambiguous. Between the trimmed V and J ends, which lost 0 bases and 0 bases, there was a span of 12 bases. This CDR3 spans 17 amino acids. The germline CDR1 and CDR2 sequences are LGHNA and YNFKEQ. CDR3 in amino acids: CASSQDRTGVSNQPQHF. The CDR3 DNA is TGTGCCAGCAGCCAAGATAGGACTGGGGTTAGCAATCAGCCCCAGCATTTT.

This clone was observed a few times. The chain joins TRBV7-2 to TRBJ1-1, with D possibly matching TRBD1 (5 bases). Germline V CDR1 and CDR2: SGHTA, FQGNSA. The CDR3 consists of 14 residues. Trimming stripped 0 bases from V and 7 bases from J, with 12 bases between. This chain's CDR3 is CASSLAADQGEAFF. CDR3 bases: TGTGCCAGCAGCTTAGCCGCAGATCAGGGTGAAGCTTTCTTT. The entire variable domain, with the rest obtained from reference TRBV7-2 and TRBJ1-1, is as follows: GAGVSQSPSNKVTEKGKDVELRCDPISGHTALYWYRQSLGQGLEFLIYFQGNSAPDKSGLPSDRFSAERTGGSVSTLTIQRTQQEDSAVYLCASSLAADQGEAFFGQGTRLTVV.

The rearrangement links TRBV6-1 to TRBJ1-1, with D possibly being TRBD1 (5 bases). CDR3 length equals 17 residues. Germline V gene sequence: CDR1 MNHNS, CDR2 SASEGT. V shed 0 bases and J shed 6 bases, with 20 bases lying between them. For the CDR3, the DNA is TGTGCCAGCAGTGAAGCATTGAAGCGGGGGGACGGCTCTGAAGCTTTCTTT. This translates into CASSEALKRGDGSEAFF.

The chain combines TRBV5-6 with TRBJ2-7; 8 bases agree with TRBD1. Germline V gives CDR1 SGHDT, CDR2 YYEEEE. The CDR3 runs 15 residues. V lost 3 bases to trimming and J lost 1 base; unmatched junction nucleotides: 6. The CDR3 loop is CASSSRDRRSYEQYF. DNA for the CDR3: TGTGCCAGCAGCTCCCGGGACAGGCGATCCTACGAGCAGTACTTC.

V is TRBV28 and J is TRBJ1-4, with 7 bases identical to TRBD1. The germline V gene has CDR1 MDHEN and CDR2 SYDVKM. V dropped 4 bases and J dropped 6; count of bases not matched to a gene: 5. The CDR3 sequence is 14 residues long. CDR3 coding DNA: TGTGCCAGCAGTTCCTCAGGGGGTTATGAAAAACTGTTTTTT. This codes for CASSSSGGYEKLFF.

The chain links TRBV5-8 to TRBJ2-1; D possibly corresponds to TRBD2 (7 bases). V shed 6 bases and J shed 0 bases, with 13 bases lying between them. The CDR3 sequence is 15 residues long. The germline gives CDR1 SGHTS, CDR2 YDEGEE. The CDR3 DNA reads TGTGCCAGCACCCCGGGGGGCCCCTCCTACAATGAGCAGTTCTTC. Residues: CASTPGGPSYNEQFF. Complete variable domain (other parts from reference TRBV5-8 and TRBJ2-1): EAGVTQSPTHLIKTRGQQATLRCSPISGHTSVYWYQQALGLGLQFLLWYDEGEERNRGNFPPRFSGRQFPNYSSELNVNALELEDSALYLCASTPGGPSYNEQFFGPGTRLTVL.

The V gene is TRBV19, the J gene TRBJ2-7, with D tentatively TRBD1 (5 bases). The V and J ends lost 7 bases and 11 bases respectively, with 15 bases between them. This CDR3 is 11 amino acids long. CDR1 and CDR2 from the germline V gene are LNHDA and SQIVND (reference sequence). DNA for the CDR3: TGTGCCAGTATGGGGCAGGGTAGGGAGTACTTC. Its protein product is CASMGQGREYF.

The CDR3 reads CAISDGTSVGLETQYF. Here the CDR3 DNA reads TGTGCCATCAGTGACGGGACTAGCGTCGGGTTAGAGACCCAGTACTTC. The chain has TRBV10-3 and TRBJ2-5; TRBD2 agrees at 10 bases. Germline V gene lookup returns CDR1 ENHRY and CDR2 SYGVKD. Trimming at V came to 3 bases and at J to 4 bases, leaving 8 bases not matched to a gene. This CDR3 region has 16 residues.

This clone was recorded only once. CDR3 nucleotides: TGCGCCAGCAGCTTTGTAGGGTCCGGCTACACCTTC. It translates to CASSFVGSGYTF. V and J are TRBV5-1 and TRBJ1-2; no clear D. This CDR3 is built from 12 residues. V shed 2 bases and J shed 8 bases, with 10 bases lying between them. From germline, CDR1 is SGHRS and CDR2 YFSETQ.

This chain links TRBV11-2 with TRBJ1-2; 9 bases fit TRBD1. The CDR3 loop spans 16 amino acids. Germline CDR1 SGHAT, CDR2 FQNNGV. With 4 bases clipped from V and 7 bases from J, the junction kept 13 bases outside the gene matches. CDR3 sequence (DNA): TGTGCCAGCAGCTCGGCGGGACAGGGTACAGTGTCTGGCTACACCTTC. This encodes CASSSAGQGTVSGYTF.

The chain is built from TRBV19 and TRBJ1-1; TRBD1 matches at 7 bases. J was trimmed by 0 bases and V by 7 bases; bases with no gene match: 8. The germline V gene has CDR1 LNHDA and CDR2 SQIVND (reference sequence). This CDR3 spans 15 amino acids. DNA of the CDR3: TGTGCCAGTACCCCGGGACAGACCGTGAACACTGAAGCTTTCTTT. This translates into CASTPGQTVNTEAFF.

The chain links TRBV9 to TRBJ2-7; the D is unclear. V was shortened by 2 bases and J by 0 bases, with 12 bases between the two germline ends. Germline loops: CDR1 SGDLS, CDR2 YYNGEE. CDR3 size: 15 residues. The CDR3 reads CASSVSADSSYEQYF. The DNA for the CDR3 is TGTGCCAGCAGCGTTTCAGCTGATAGCTCCTACGAGCAGTACTTC.

The chain links TRBV28 to TRBJ1-1; D is unclear. The CDR3 length is 12 residues. Germline V gene data show CDR1 as MDHEN and CDR2 as SYDVKM. V dropped 3 bases and J dropped 11 bases, with 13 bases sitting between them. The CDR3 region has the DNA TGTGCCAGCAGTTTGGGGTCGATGGCCGCTTTCTTT. Translating gives CASSLGSMAAFF.

V gene TRBV20-1 combines with J gene TRBJ2-3; no reliable D call. Trimming cost V 6 bases and J 2 bases, with 6 bases left between them. This CDR3 is built from 11 residues. CDR1 and CDR2 (germline): DFQATT, SNEGSKA (reference sequence). CDR3 DNA: TGCAGTGCGGGGTCCACAGATACGCAGTATTTT. Translated, it gives CSAGSTDTQYF.

This sequence joins TRBV18 and TRBJ2-2, with D hard to call. V lost 6 bases and J lost 4, with 15 bases in between. The CDR3 totals 15 residues. The germline V gene encodes CDR1 KGHSH and CDR2 LQKENI. As DNA, the CDR3 is TGTGCCAGCTCTCCCGGGCCGTCATCCACCGGGGAGCTGTTTTTT. Protein sequence: CASSPGPSSTGELFF.

The genes are TRBV19 and TRBJ2-3, with D possibly matching TRBD2 (6 bases). This CDR3 region has 16 residues. The V end lost 4 bases, the J end lost 0 bases, and 14 bases lay between the germline ends. Germline CDR1 is LNHDA and CDR2 is SQIVND (reference sequence). The CDR3 here is CASSKYSGTSTDTQYF. The CDR3 DNA reads TGTGCCAGTAGTAAATATAGCGGTACTAGCACAGATACGCAGTATTTT.

The rearrangement uses TRBV11-2 and TRBJ1-1, with 7 bases matching TRBD1. CDR1 is SGHAT, CDR2 FQNNGV, per germline. This CDR3 comprises 11 residues. V was clipped by 5 bases and J by 8 bases; unmatched bases: 2. The CDR3 loop is CASSPRGEAFF. CDR3 nucleotide sequence: TGTGCCAGCAGCCCCAGGGGGGAAGCTTTCTTT.

V usage is TRBV5-1 and J usage is TRBJ1-1; 7 nucleotides line up with TRBD1. Per the germline V gene, CDR1 is SGHRS and CDR2 is YFSETQ. The CDR3 contains 13 residues. V gave up 6 bases and J gave up 5 bases; unmatched junction bases: 7. CDR3 sequence reads: CASISGGGTEAFF. CDR3 DNA sequence: TGCGCCAGCATCTCAGGGGGTGGAACTGAAGCTTTCTTT.

The chain recombines TRBV7-2 with TRBJ2-1, with a weak D call TRBD1 (6 bases). The CDR3 contains 16 residues. Looked up from germline, CDR1 is SGHTA and CDR2 is FQGNSA. Trimming removed 2 bases from V and 2 bases from J, with 13 bases in between. CDR3 DNA sequence: TGTGCCAGCAGCTTATCCGGGACACAGACCTACAATGAGCAGTTCTTC. Its protein is CASSLSGTQTYNEQFF.

The chain joins TRBV13 to TRBJ2-5, with D perhaps being TRBD1 or TRBD2 (7 bases each). This CDR3 spans 13 amino acids. Trimming left V 8 bases short and J 1 base short, with 11 bases between. Germline loops: CDR1 PRHDT, CDR2 FYEKMQ (reference sequence). Here the CDR3 DNA reads TGTGCCAGCTCAGGGGGGGCCCAAGAGACCCAGTACTTC. Translated, it gives CASSGGAQETQYF.

V is TRBV10-2 and J is TRBJ2-6; D gene ambiguous. This CDR3 has 14 amino acids. CDR1 is WSHSY, CDR2 SAAADI, per germline. Trimming stripped 8 bases from V and 0 bases from J, with 8 bases between. The CDR3 loop is CASGRTSGANVLTF. The DNA of the CDR3 is TGCGCCAGCGGACGGACCTCTGGGGCCAACGTCCTGACTTTC.

As to this clone: Other DNA sequences of this sample code for an identical CDR3. The chain employs TRBV27 and TRBJ2-3; no firm D call. The length of the CDR3 is 15 residues. V lost 3 bases, J lost 3 bases, and 13 bases lay in between. The germline gives CDR1 MNHEY, CDR2 SMNVEV (reference sequence). This chain's CDR3 is CASSLWAGRTDTQYF. The CDR3 region has the DNA TGTGCCAGCAGTTTGTGGGCAGGACGGACAGATACGCAGTATTTT.

The chain is built from TRBV4-1 and TRBJ1-5, with a tentative D call TRBD1 (6 bases). The CDR3 consists of 15 residues. Germline V gene sequence: CDR1 MGHRA, CDR2 YSYEKL. Trimming pared 3 bases from V and 9 bases from J, leaving 18 bases between. This CDR3 is CASSQWGQQTRPQHF. The CDR3 DNA reads TGCGCCAGCAGCCAGTGGGGGCAGCAGACTCGGCCCCAGCATTTT.

V is TRBV7-8 and J is TRBJ2-6; D gene ambiguous. V was clipped by 3 bases and J by 0 bases, with 18 bases between them. The CDR3 contains 19 residues. Germline CDR1 SGHVS, CDR2 FQNEAQ. The CDR3 loop is CASSFVLRQAGSGANVLTF. In nucleotides, the CDR3 is TGTGCCAGCAGCTTTGTATTAAGGCAGGCCGGCTCTGGGGCCAACGTCCTGACTTTC.

V and J are TRBV6-5 and TRBJ2-3, with D possibly being TRBD2 (6 bases). CDR1 and CDR2 (germline): MNHEY, SVGAGI. V gave up 1 base and J gave up 5 bases, with 10 bases separating them. The CDR3 loop spans 14 amino acids. The CDR3 DNA reads as TGTGCCAGCAGTTACTTGCTCGGGGGAGATACGCAGTATTTT. It specifies CASSYLLGGDTQYF.

This chain connects TRBV5-6 to TRBJ2-3; a possible D gene is TRBD2 (5 bases). The CDR3 runs to 14 residues. Germline V gene sequence: CDR1 SGHDT, CDR2 YYEEEE. The V and J ends lost 5 bases and 4 bases respectively, with 14 bases between them. CDR3 nucleotide sequence: TGTGCCAGCAGATCTCTAGCACTCCCAGATACGCAGTATTTT. Translating it yields CASRSLALPDTQYF. The entire variable domain, with the rest obtained from reference TRBV5-6 and TRBJ2-3, is as follows: DAGVTQSPTHLIKTRGQQVTLRCSPKSGHDTVSWYQQALGQGPQFIFQYYEEEERQRGNFPDRFSGHQFPNYSSELNVNALLLGDSALYLCASRSLALPDTQYFGPGTRLTVL.

CDR3 sequence: CASSKQGSISNYGYTF. DNA for the CDR3: TGTGCCAGCAGCAAACAGGGGTCAATATCTAACTATGGCTACACCTTC. J is TRBJ1-2 and V is TRBV11-3; 7 bases line up with TRBD1. The CDR3 consists of 16 residues. The germline V gene has CDR1 SGHNT and CDR2 YENEEA. V trimming: 5 bases; J trimming: 0 bases; junction bases outside the gene matches: 9. Full variable domain (rest looked up from reference TRBV11-3 and TRBJ1-2): EAGVVQSPRYKIIEKKQPVAFWCNPISGHNTLYWYLQNLGQGPELLIRYENEEAVDDSQLPKDRFSAERLKGVDSTLKIQPAELGDSAVYLCASSKQGSISNYGYTFGSGTRLTVV.

This chain links TRBV5-6 with TRBJ2-6; 7 nucleotides align to TRBD2. V lost 2 bases and J lost 4; bases outside the gene matches: 12. Germline V gene sequence: CDR1 SGHDT, CDR2 YYEEEE. The CDR3 runs 18 residues. CDR3 coding DNA: TGTGCCAGCAGCTTCGGGGGGATCGGCCGGGCCGGGGCCAACGTCCTGACTTTC. The encoded protein is CASSFGGIGRAGANVLTF.